The rows below give T cell receptor beta chains drawn from one sample of a study of blood T cell repertoires in COVID-19. Using immunoSEQ multiplex PCR, the repertoire was profiled, and TCRdb retains in-frame clones only, with some absent. The table includes about 180,000 clones, approximately 80% detected once. Source material: peripheral blood. The receptors were sampled from a human donor in a cohort sampled during active COVID-19. CDR3s include the opening cysteine and the closing phenylalanine or tryptophan. D genes are given only for firm matches. Only part of the rows carry a size: once, few, many, or a class if the clone is expanded.

d_call: TRBD2; clone_size: .; j_call: TRBJ2-7; v_call: TRBV7-2; cdr3_aa: CASSFSGPAYEQYF; cdr3_nt: TGTGCCAGCAGCTTTAGCGGGCCCGCCTACGAGCAGTACTTC
d_call: .; clone_size: .; j_call: TRBJ2-7; v_call: TRBV7-9; cdr3_aa: CASSENRDTYEQYF; cdr3_nt: TGTGCCAGCAGCGAAAACCGGGACACCTACGAGCAGTACTTC
d_call: TRBD2; clone_size: .; j_call: TRBJ2-1; v_call: TRBV7-3; cdr3_aa: CASSVHASGGPNEQFF; cdr3_nt: TGTGCCAGCTCAGTGCACGCTAGCGGGGGGCCGAATGAGCAGTTCTTC
d_call: TRBD2; clone_size: .; j_call: TRBJ2-1; v_call: TRBV7-9; cdr3_aa: CASSFLAGGYSSYNEQFF; cdr3_nt: TGTGCCAGCAGCTTCCTAGCGGGGGGTTACAGCTCCTACAATGAGCAGTTCTTC
d_call: TRBD2; clone_size: .; j_call: TRBJ2-1; v_call: TRBV11-2; cdr3_aa: CASSLAPGLDSGNEQFF; cdr3_nt: TGTGCCAGCAGCTTAGCCCCAGGACTAGATAGTGGGAATGAGCAGTTCTTC
d_call: TRBD1; clone_size: .; j_call: TRBJ1-1; v_call: TRBV14; cdr3_aa: CASSPGQGRPEAFF; cdr3_nt: TGTGCCAGCAGCCCCGGACAGGGGAGGCCTGAAGCTTTCTTT
d_call: .; clone_size: .; j_call: TRBJ2-7; v_call: TRBV6-5; cdr3_aa: CASSLTSPNYEQYF; cdr3_nt: TGTGCCAGCAGCTTAACGAGTCCAAACTACGAGCAGTACTTC
d_call: TRBD1; clone_size: .; j_call: TRBJ2-3; v_call: TRBV6-2/TRBV6-3; cdr3_aa: CASSFPDRENTDTQYF; cdr3_nt: TGTGCCAGCAGTTTCCCGGACAGGGAAAACACAGATACGCAGTATTTT
d_call: TRBD1; clone_size: .; j_call: TRBJ2-3; v_call: TRBV9; cdr3_aa: CASRGQEGGTDTQYF; cdr3_nt: TGTGCCAGCAGAGGACAGGAAGGAGGCACAGATACGCAGTATTTT
d_call: .; clone_size: .; j_call: TRBJ1-1; v_call: TRBV20-1; cdr3_aa: CSARDSPEAFF; cdr3_nt: TGCAGTGCTAGAGATTCCCCAGAAGCTTTCTTT
d_call: TRBD1; clone_size: .; j_call: TRBJ1-1; v_call: TRBV6-5; cdr3_aa: CASSYTGQGQAEAFF; cdr3_nt: TGTGCCAGCAGTTACACGGGACAGGGGCAAGCTGAAGCTTTCTTT
d_call: TRBD1; clone_size: .; j_call: TRBJ1-1; v_call: TRBV5-1; cdr3_aa: CASRGDSLNTEAFF; cdr3_nt: TGCGCCAGCAGGGGGGACAGCTTGAACACTGAAGCTTTCTTT
d_call: TRBD1; clone_size: .; j_call: TRBJ1-2; v_call: TRBV5-5; cdr3_aa: CASSPDRGWGWGNYGYTF; cdr3_nt: TGTGCCAGCAGCCCGGACAGGGGATGGGGGTGGGGTAACTATGGCTACACCTTC
d_call: TRBD1; clone_size: many; j_call: TRBJ2-1; v_call: TRBV12-3/TRBV12-4; cdr3_aa: CASSFRTGTEQFF; cdr3_nt: TGTGCCAGCAGTTTCAGGACAGGGACTGAGCAGTTCTTC
d_call: .; clone_size: .; j_call: TRBJ2-1; v_call: TRBV7-2; cdr3_aa: CASSLGHPSSYNEQFF; cdr3_nt: TGTGCCAGCAGCTTAGGACACCCGAGCTCCTACAATGAGCAGTTCTTC
d_call: .; clone_size: .; j_call: TRBJ2-3; v_call: TRBV6-5; cdr3_aa: CASRLRLGADTQYF; cdr3_nt: TGTGCCAGCAGGCTCAGACTAGGGGCAGATACGCAGTATTTT
d_call: .; clone_size: .; j_call: TRBJ1-1; v_call: TRBV18; cdr3_aa: CASSPLRVNTEAFF; cdr3_nt: TGTGCCAGCTCACCCCTGAGAGTGAACACTGAAGCTTTCTTT